Listed below are T cell receptor beta chains from one sample, sequenced in a study of cytomegalovirus exposure and HLA in healthy donors. Only in-frame clones appear in the TCRdb table, and some are missing; sequencing was by immunoSEQ multiplex PCR. There are about 200,000 clones in the sample, with about 1% held by the top ten. Material for sequencing was PBMCs. These receptors all stem from a girl aged 2-15 years in good health and CMV-seropositive. The CDR3 runs from the conserved cysteine through the conserved F or W. A D gene is named only where the DNA matches it firmly.

V	D	J	CDR3	DNA
TRBV10-1	NA	TRBJ1-3	CASSDYLSLMGPF	TGCGCCAGCAGTGACTACTTAAGCCTCATGGGGCCTTTT
TRBV28	NA	TRBJ1-1	CASSLTVQIRDEAFF	TGTGCCAGCAGTTTAACAGTACAGATAAGAGATGAAGCTTTCTTT
TRBV5-6	NA	TRBJ1-1	CASSLGSGVAFF	TGTGCCAGCAGCTTGGGCTCAGGGGTGGCTTTCTTT
TRBV27	NA	TRBJ1-4	CASSPPGRGPEKLFF	TGTGCCAGCAGTCCGCCTGGGAGGGGACCAGAAAAACTGTTTTTT
TRBV5-1	TRBD2	TRBJ2-5	CASSLGTSGRRRETQYF	TGCGCCAGCAGCTTGGGTACTAGCGGGAGGCGAAGAGAGACCCAGTACTTC
TRBV5-5	TRBD1	TRBJ1-5	CASSLLALTGDQPQHF	TGTGCCAGCAGCTTGCTAGCCCTCACAGGGGACCAGCCCCAGCATTTT
TRBV5-1	NA	TRBJ2-6	CASRWTDFSGANVLTF	TGCGCCAGCAGATGGACAGATTTCTCTGGGGCCAACGTCCTGACTTTC
TRBV18	NA	TRBJ1-1	CASSPAGSGNTEAFF	TGTGCCAGCTCACCAGCAGGGTCGGGGAACACTGAAGCTTTCTTT
TRBV2	NA	TRBJ2-4	CASLQGIGNIQYF	TGTGCCAGCCTTCAGGGGATAGGGAACATTCAGTACTTC
TRBV4-1	NA	TRBJ2-7	CASSPQANFYEQYF	TGCGCCAGCAGCCCTCAAGCGAACTTTTACGAGCAGTACTTC
TRBV6-7	NA	TRBJ1-1	CAKTLGGYGGGGTEAFF	TGTGCCAAAACCCTAGGTGGGTATGGAGGGGGGGGCACTGAAGCTTTCTTT
TRBV2	NA	TRBJ2-5	CASHEQGGGETQYF	TGTGCCAGCCACGAACAGGGAGGGGGAGAGACCCAGTACTTC
TRBV5-1	NA	TRBJ2-2	CASSLGLSWNTGELFF	TGCGCCAGCAGCTTGGGTCTTTCGTGGAACACCGGGGAGCTGTTTTTT
TRBV7-8	TRBD2	TRBJ2-1	CASSLAGLAGDREQFF	TGTGCCAGCAGCTTAGCCGGACTAGCGGGAGATCGAGAGCAGTTCTTC
TRBV6-1	TRBD1	TRBJ1-1	CASREPGQGLMNTEAFF	TGTGCCAGCAGGGAACCGGGACAGGGTCTCATGAACACTGAAGCTTTCTTT
TRBV4-1	TRBD1	TRBJ1-2	CASSQETGELYGYTF	TGCGCCAGCAGCCAAGAGACAGGGGAACTTTATGGCTACACCTTC
TRBV6-5	TRBD2	TRBJ2-7	CAGSLSGRALTYEQYF	TGTGCCGGCAGTTTAAGCGGGAGGGCCCTCACCTACGAGCAGTACTTC
TRBV4-2	NA	TRBJ1-1	CASRDTRGYVESAEAFF	TGTGCCAGCAGAGACACCAGGGGCTACGTTGAGTCCGCTGAAGCTTTCTTT
TRBV6-7	TRBD1	TRBJ1-1	CASDPTTTGATEAFF	TGTGCCAGCGACCCAACTACGACAGGGGCCACTGAAGCTTTCTTT
TRBV6-1	TRBD1	TRBJ2-5	CASSEAVQGAWQETQYF	TGTGCCAGCAGTGAAGCTGTACAGGGGGCATGGCAAGAGACCCAGTACTTC
TRBV28	NA	TRBJ1-3	CAATGPGNTIYF	TGTGCCGCGACAGGCCCCGGAAACACCATATATTTT
TRBV27	NA	TRBJ1-1	CASSSGMNTEAFF	TGTGCCAGCAGTTCAGGTATGAACACTGAAGCTTTCTTT
TRBV11-2	TRBD1	TRBJ1-2	CASSLGQGYLYGYTF	TGTGCCAGCAGCCTCGGACAGGGCTATCTCTATGGCTACACCTTC
TRBV28	TRBD1	TRBJ2-5	CASRGTGQANQETQYF	TGTGCCAGCAGAGGCACCGGACAGGCGAACCAAGAGACCCAGTACTTC
TRBV29-1	TRBD2	TRBJ2-7	CSVTKRLAGEHEQYF	TGCAGCGTTACAAAACGACTAGCGGGAGAGCACGAGCAGTACTTC